This T cell receptor (beta chain) was documented in a study of technical replicates of blood from a few donors. The CDR3 runs to 13 residues. The V end lost 3 bases, the J end lost 2 bases, and 8 bases lay between the germline ends. CDR1 and CDR2 (germline): MNHEY, SMNVEV (reference sequence). The protocol was immunoSEQ multiplex PCR, while the TCRdb copy is restricted to in-frame clones and leaves out a portion. Of under 85,000 clones listed, more than 75% are singletons. This clonotype originated in a human donor in good health. Some clones in this sample may be carry-over from other donors' samples. The V and J genes are TRBV27 and TRBJ2-7; D may be TRBD1 (5 bases). Sequencing was carried out using PBMCs. CDR3 residues: CASSFGRAYEQYF. The CDR3, as DNA: TGTGCCAGCAGTTTCGGCAGGGCCTACGAGCAGTACTTC.